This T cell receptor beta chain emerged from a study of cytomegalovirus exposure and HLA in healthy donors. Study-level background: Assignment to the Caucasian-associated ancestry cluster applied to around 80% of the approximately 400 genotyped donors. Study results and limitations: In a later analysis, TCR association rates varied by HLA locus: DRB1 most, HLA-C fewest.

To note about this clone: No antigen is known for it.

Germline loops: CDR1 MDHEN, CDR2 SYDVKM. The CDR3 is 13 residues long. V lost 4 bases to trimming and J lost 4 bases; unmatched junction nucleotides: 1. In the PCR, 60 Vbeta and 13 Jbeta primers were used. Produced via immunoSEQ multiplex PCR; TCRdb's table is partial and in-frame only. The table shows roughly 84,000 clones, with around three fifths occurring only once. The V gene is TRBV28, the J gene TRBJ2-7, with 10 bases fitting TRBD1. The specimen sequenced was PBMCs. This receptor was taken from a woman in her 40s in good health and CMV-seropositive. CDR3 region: CASSWGQGYEQYF. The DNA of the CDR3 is TGTGCCAGCAGTTGGGGACAGGGGTACGAGCAGTACTTC.